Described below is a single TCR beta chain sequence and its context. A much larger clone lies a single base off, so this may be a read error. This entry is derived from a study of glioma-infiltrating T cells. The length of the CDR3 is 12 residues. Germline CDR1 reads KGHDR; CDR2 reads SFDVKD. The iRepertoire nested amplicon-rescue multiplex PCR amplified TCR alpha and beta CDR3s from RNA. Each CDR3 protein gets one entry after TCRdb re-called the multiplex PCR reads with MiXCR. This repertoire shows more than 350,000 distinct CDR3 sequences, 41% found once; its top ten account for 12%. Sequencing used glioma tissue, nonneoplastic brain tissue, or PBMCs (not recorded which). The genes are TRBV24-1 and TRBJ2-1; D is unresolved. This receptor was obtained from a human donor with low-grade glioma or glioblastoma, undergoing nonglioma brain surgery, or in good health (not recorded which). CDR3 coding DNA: TGTGCCACCAGTGATTTTAAGGATGAGGAGTTCTTC. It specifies CATSDFKDEEFF.